This entry concerns a single T cell receptor beta chain. Its matching antigen is unknown. These data are taken from a study of cytomegalovirus exposure and HLA in healthy donors. Study context: It was reported in a later analysis that the same platform had been used for the roughly 130 validation repertoires as for the approximately 670 first-cohort repertoires.

Points from the study as a whole: Within the 100 to 150 validation repertoires, first-cohort TCR clusters tended to co-occur, according to a later analysis. Researchers reported that a few CMV-associated chains were confirmed in vitro as CMV antigen-specific. The authors listed around 150 TCR beta chains as cytomegalovirus-associated.

The germline V and J ends were trimmed by 7 bases and 2 bases, with 12 bases remaining between them. Germline V gives CDR1 SGHRS, CDR2 YFSETQ. This CDR3 has 14 amino acids. Libraries were prepared by immunoSEQ multiplex PCR; TCRdb keeps only in-frame clonotypes and omits some of them. The sample has 45,000 to 55,000 clones; roughly 88% are singletons. The sample taken for sequencing was PBMCs. J is TRBJ1-4 and V is TRBV5-1, with D maybe TRBD1 (5 bases). This TCR came from a woman in her 30s in good health and CMV-seronegative. The CDR3 DNA follows: TGCGCCAGCTCTTCAGGGTTCACTAATGAAAAACTGTTTTTT. Protein: CASSSGFTNEKLFF.